Following are 26 T cell receptor beta chains from one sample sequenced in a study of cytomegalovirus exposure and HLA in healthy donors. PCR primers comprised 60 Vbeta and 13 Jbeta primers. Assay used: immunoSEQ multiplex PCR; TCRdb lists only in-frame clones, some missing. The sample has more than 130,000 clones, about 80% seen once. The sequenced sample consisted of PBMCs. Source of these receptors: a male donor in good health and CMV-seronegative.

This clone showed up just a few times. The V and J genes are TRBV5-1 and TRBJ2-3; tentative D call: TRBD2 (7 bases). CDR3 size: 17 residues. The germline V gene encodes CDR1 SGHRS and CDR2 YFSETQ. V was pared by 1 base and J by 0 bases, with 15 bases between. The DNA for the CDR3 is TGCGCCAGCAGCTTGCTTCGCGGGGGCGCTAGCACAGATACGCAGTATTTT. Amino acids: CASSLLRGGASTDTQYF.

V is TRBV28 and J is TRBJ1-1, with D hard to call. Trimming took off 6 bases at V and 6 bases at J, with 20 bases between the two ends. Per the germline V gene, CDR1 is MDHEN and CDR2 is SYDVKM. The CDR3 has 15 amino acids. CDR3 nucleotide sequence: TGTGCCAGCAGCTCCGAAACAGTGGGCAAATCTGAAGCTTTCTTT. It specifies CASSSETVGKSEAFF.

The chain recombines TRBV11-2 with TRBJ1-1, with 7 bases matching TRBD1. Germline CDR1 and CDR2: SGHAT and FQNNGV. After removal of 4 bases from V and 4 bases from J, the junction contained 12 bases not matched to a gene. This CDR3 is 16 amino acids long. The CDR3 nucleotides are TGTGCCAGCAGCTCAAACAGGGGCGGAGGGCGCACTGAAGCTTTCTTT. Protein product: CASSSNRGGGRTEAFF.

The chain has TRBV6-5 and TRBJ1-5; perhaps TRBD1 as D (6 bases). Between the trimmed V and J ends, which lost 6 bases and 0 bases, there was a span of 12 bases. The CDR3 runs 15 residues. The germline CDR1 and CDR2 sequences are MNHEY and SVGAGI. The CDR3 loop reads CASSADSYSNQPQHF. In nucleotides, the CDR3 is TGTGCCAGCAGCGCGGACAGTTATAGCAATCAGCCCCAGCATTTT.

The table lists this clone with a count of one. The chain links TRBV2 to TRBJ1-5; no firm D call. The V and J ends lost 3 bases and 4 bases respectively, with 4 bases between them. Germline assignment: CDR1 SNHLY and CDR2 FYNNEI. This CDR3 has 12 amino acids. The CDR3 loop reads CASSDPNQPQHF. In DNA, the CDR3 is TGTGCCAGCAGTGACCCTAATCAGCCCCAGCATTTT.

The rearrangement links TRBV21-1 to TRBJ2-7; the D call in the table, TRBD2, was not verified against the DNA. TRBV21-1 is a pseudogene locus. The CDR3 is 14 amino acids. DNA for the CDR3: TGTGCCAGCGAGGTCCGGACTTTTTACTACGAGCAGTACTTC. Protein sequence: CASEVRTFYYEQYF.

This clone was seen a few times. The chain is built from TRBV11-2 and TRBJ1-2; the match to TRBD1 covers 10 bases. Germline CDR1 and CDR2: SGHAT and FQNNGV. CDR3 length equals 16 residues. The V and J ends lost 6 bases and 5 bases, in that order; junction bases with no gene match: 12. The chain's CDR3 is CASRLGQGGSGYGYTF. CDR3 DNA: TGTGCCAGCAGACTTGGACAGGGGGGATCCGGGTATGGCTACACCTTC.

This rearrangement joins TRBV9 to TRBJ2-3, with 9 bases fitting TRBD1. Germline-derived CDR1 and CDR2 are SGDLS and YYNGEE. The CDR3 is 15 amino acids. V lost 10 bases to trimming and J lost 10 bases; unmatched junction nucleotides: 19. CDR3: CAVARGQGPLGPQYF. CDR3 DNA sequence: TGTGCCGTCGCCCGGGGACAGGGCCCACTGGGACCGCAGTATTTT.

This clone occurred a few times. The chain joins TRBV6-1 to TRBJ2-5, with D possibly TRBD1 on 6 matching bases. Looked up from germline, CDR1 is MNHNS and CDR2 is SASEGT. The V gene lost 6 bases and the J gene lost 5 bases, with 10 bases spanning the gap. The CDR3 consists of 12 residues. The CDR3 region is CASRKGEETQYF. CDR3 in DNA: TGTGCCAGCAGGAAGGGGGAGGAGACCCAGTACTTC.

This clone was seen a single time. V gene TRBV11-2 combines with J gene TRBJ2-3; D unclear. V gave up 3 bases and J gave up 2 bases, with 9 bases separating them. Germline V lookup: CDR1 SGHAT, CDR2 FQNNGV. This CDR3 is built from 14 residues. The CDR3: CASSFQDSTDTQYF. The CDR3 nucleotides are TGTGCCAGCAGCTTCCAGGATTCCACAGATACGCAGTATTTT.

The CDR3: CASSQGSGGALDTQYF. DNA for the CDR3: TGCGCCAGCAGCCAAGGTAGCGGGGGGGCCTTGGATACGCAGTATTTT. V and J are TRBV4-1 and TRBJ2-3, with 11 positions matching TRBD2. The germline CDR1 and CDR2 sequences are MGHRA and YSYEKL. J gave up 6 bases and V 1 base, and 6 bases lay outside the gene matches. The length of the CDR3 is 16 residues.

This clone is labeled as medium-sized. CDR3 in amino acids: CAIRGTSGERNEQFF. In nucleotides, the CDR3 is TGTGCCATCAGGGGGACTAGCGGGGAAAGGAATGAGCAGTTCTTC. The chain employs TRBV10-3 and TRBJ2-1, with 13 bases that match TRBD2. CDR3 size: 15 residues. Germline trimming cut 6 bases from V and 7 bases from J; bases unmatched to any gene: 6. The germline CDR1 and CDR2 sequences are ENHRY and SYGVKD.

The rearrangement links TRBV7-2 to TRBJ1-2; 7 nucleotides match TRBD1. Trimming took 4 bases from V and 4 from J; bases not matched to a gene: 9. Germline lookup yields CDR1 SGHTA and CDR2 FQGNSA. This CDR3 contains 15 residues. The chain's CDR3 is CASSSYRGSGYGYTF. The CDR3 nucleotides read TGTGCCAGCAGCTCTTACAGGGGCTCGGGCTATGGCTACACCTTC. The complete variable domain, with remaining parts taken from reference TRBV7-2 and TRBJ1-2, reads GAGVSQSPSNKVTEKGKDVELRCDPISGHTALYWYRQSLGQGLEFLIYFQGNSAPDKSGLPSDRFSAERTGGSVSTLTIQRTQQEDSAVYLCASSSYRGSGYGYTFGSGTRLTVV.

The genes are TRBV7-9 and TRBJ2-7, with a weak D call TRBD2 (5 bases). In germline, CDR1 is SEHNR, CDR2 FQNEAQ (reference sequence). V gave up 1 base and J gave up 6 bases, with 13 bases separating them. CDR3 length: 14 amino acids. The CDR3 loop reads CASSLVPSEGEQYF. The CDR3 DNA follows: TGTGCCAGCAGCTTAGTACCTTCAGAGGGCGAGCAGTACTTC.

The V gene is TRBV5-1, the J gene TRBJ2-3, with unresolved D. CDR1 SGHRS and CDR2 YFSETQ come from the germline V gene. The CDR3 spans 16 residues. Trimming left V 4 bases short and J 0 bases short, with 15 bases between. Here the CDR3 DNA reads TGCGCCAGCAGCCGGAGCGTCATCCAGAGCACAGATACGCAGTATTTT. It is translated as CASSRSVIQSTDTQYF.

This clone is a singleton in its sample. This chain uses TRBV7-3 with TRBJ1-1; 10 bases match TRBD1. Germline assignment: CDR1 SGHTA and CDR2 FQGTGA. The ends lost 5 bases at V and 11 bases at J; junction bases unmatched: 8. The CDR3 sequence is 13 residues long. DNA for the CDR3: TGTGCCAGCAGCCCCGGGACAGGGGCTGCGGCTTTCTTT. Protein: CASSPGTGAAAFF.

This chain connects TRBV5-5 to TRBJ2-3; D remains ambiguous. The CDR3 runs 13 residues. With 0 bases removed from V and 4 bases from J, the gap between germline ends came to 6 bases. From germline, CDR1 is SGHKS and CDR2 YYEKEE (reference sequence). The CDR3 sequence: CASSLAYPDTQYF. CDR3 nucleotides: TGTGCCAGCAGCTTGGCGTATCCAGATACGCAGTATTTT.

For this clone: The junction does not match germline at one end; this may be a read error. The chain links TRBV2 to TRBJ1-3, with TRBD1 matching over 7 bases. Germline V CDR1 and CDR2: SNHLY, FYNNEI. This CDR3 spans 16 amino acids. The CDR3 bases are TGTGCCAGCAGTTTAGGGACAGAGGGTTCTGGAAACACCATACATTTT. Its protein is CASSLGTEGSGNTIHF.

The CDR3 here is CAISESVGSSYNEQFF. CDR3 in DNA: TGTGCCATCAGTGAGTCGGTAGGGAGCTCCTACAATGAGCAGTTCTTC. The rearrangement joins TRBV10-3 to TRBJ2-1; maybe TRBD2 (5 bases). This CDR3 region has 16 residues. CDR1 is ENHRY and CDR2 is SYGVKD in the germline V gene. V was cut by 0 bases and J by 0 bases, with 9 bases left in between.

This sequence joins TRBV2 and TRBJ2-3, with D perhaps TRBD2 (5 bases). Germline CDR1 and CDR2: SNHLY and FYNNEI. CDR3 size: 14 residues. V lost 7 bases and J lost 4, with 15 bases in between. The CDR3 region has the DNA TGTGCCAGCAAACCGGCTCATAGCGCAGATACGCAGTATTTT. This gives the protein CASKPAHSADTQYF.

V gene TRBV18 combines with J gene TRBJ2-1, with TRBD2 identical over 10 bases. The V and J ends lost 3 bases and 4 bases, in that order; junction bases with no gene match: 12. Germline CDR1 KGHSH, CDR2 LQKENI. This CDR3 is 18 amino acids long. CDR3 in amino acids: CASSPRGSGGAEYNEQFF. The CDR3 DNA reads as TGTGCCAGCTCACCTCGAGGGAGCGGGGGGGCGGAGTACAATGAGCAGTTCTTC.

About this clone: The sample contains more than one DNA sequence encoding this CDR3. The gene calls are TRBV10-3 and TRBJ1-5; no firm D call. The CDR3 consists of 13 residues. Trimming pared 5 bases from V and 4 bases from J, leaving 9 bases between. Germline loops: CDR1 ENHRY, CDR2 SYGVKD. This CDR3 reads CAISPGSNQPQHF. In DNA form, the CDR3 reads TGTGCCATCAGTCCAGGTTCAAATCAGCCCCAGCATTTT.

The J gene is TRBJ1-3, the V gene TRBV7-3; weak D call: TRBD1 (5 bases). The CDR3 covers 15 residues. Looked up from germline, CDR1 is SGHTA and CDR2 is FQGTGA. The germline V and J ends were trimmed by 3 bases and 8 bases, with 17 bases remaining between them. CDR3 amino acids: CASSFSGSAGDTIYF. The CDR3, as DNA: TGTGCCAGCAGCTTCTCCGGTTCAGCGGGGGACACCATATATTTT.

The rearrangement uses TRBV10-2 and TRBJ1-2, with D uncertain. Trimming removed 2 bases from V and 1 base from J, with 11 bases in between. The CDR3 contains 15 residues. Germline V CDR1 and CDR2: WSHSY, SAAADI. The CDR3 DNA reads as TGCGCCAGCAGTGAGCTGTCCGGTCGTAACTATGGCTACACCTTC. It yields the protein CASSELSGRNYGYTF.

This rearrangement joins TRBV30 to TRBJ1-3, with TRBD1 matching over 8 bases. The CDR3 is 16 residues long. From germline, CDR1 is GTSNPN and CDR2 SVGIG (reference sequence). V gave up 1 base and J gave up 2 bases; unmatched junction bases: 7. CDR3 nucleotide sequence: TGTGCCTGGAGTGGCTACAGGGGGATAGCTGGAAACACCATATATTTT. Translated, it gives CAWSGYRGIAGNTIYF.

The chain joins TRBV15 to TRBJ1-6; D unclear. The V end lost 2 bases, the J end lost 7 bases, and 9 bases lay between the germline ends. Germline-derived CDR1 and CDR2 are LNHNV and YYDKDF (reference sequence). This CDR3 has 14 residues. The DNA for the CDR3 is TGTGCCACCAGCAGATCCGGTAGCAATTCACCCCTCCACTTT. This codes for CATSRSGSNSPLHF.